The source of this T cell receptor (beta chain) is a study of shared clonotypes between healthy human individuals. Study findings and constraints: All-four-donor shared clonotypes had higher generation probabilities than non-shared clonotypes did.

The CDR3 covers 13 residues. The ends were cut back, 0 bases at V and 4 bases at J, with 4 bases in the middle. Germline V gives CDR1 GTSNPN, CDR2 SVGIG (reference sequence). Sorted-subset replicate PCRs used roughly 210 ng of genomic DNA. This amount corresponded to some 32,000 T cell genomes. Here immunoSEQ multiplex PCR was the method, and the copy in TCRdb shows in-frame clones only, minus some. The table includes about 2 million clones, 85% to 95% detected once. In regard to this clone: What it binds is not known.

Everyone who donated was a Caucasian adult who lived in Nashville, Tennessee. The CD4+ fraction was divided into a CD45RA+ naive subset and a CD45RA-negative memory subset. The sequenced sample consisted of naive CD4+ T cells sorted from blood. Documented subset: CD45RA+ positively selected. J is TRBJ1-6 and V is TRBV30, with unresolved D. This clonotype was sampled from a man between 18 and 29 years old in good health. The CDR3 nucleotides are TGTGCCTGGAGTGTACAGTATAATTCACCCCTCCACTTT. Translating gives CAWSVQYNSPLHF.